The clone carrying this T cell receptor beta chain was detected a few times. This table comes from immunoSEQ multiplex PCR, and its TCRdb copy is limited to in-frame clones, with some not included. The data contain some 180,000 clones, more than 80% of them singletons. The data derive from a study of blood T cell repertoires in COVID-19. V shed 4 bases and J 2 bases; nucleotides not matched to a gene: 6. Germline V gene data show CDR1 as LNHDA and CDR2 as SQIVND (reference sequence). The CDR3 is made up of 15 amino acids. The material sequenced was peripheral blood. The sequence was collected from a woman between 35 and 50 years old with COVID-19, enrolled during active disease. The rearrangement joins TRBV19 to TRBJ2-7; 9 bases map to TRBD2. CDR3 DNA sequence: TGTGCCAGTAGTACCCCCCTAGCGGGAACCTACGAGCAGTACTTC. Protein: CASSTPLAGTYEQYF.